A single sample gave rise to the 22 T cell receptor beta chains below, sequenced in a study of cytotoxic CD8 clonotypes in ibrutinib-treated CLL. The protocol was immunoSEQ multiplex PCR, while the TCRdb copy is restricted to in-frame clones and leaves out a portion. The data contain some 170,000 clones, about 88% of them singletons. Source: PBMCs, taken at disease progression, from a patient treated with ibrutinib. These receptors all come from a human donor with chronic lymphocytic leukemia.

This rearrangement joins TRBV11-3 to TRBJ2-7; TRBD2 matches 9 bases. The CDR3 is made up of 14 amino acids. The V segment lost 5 bases and the J segment 3 bases; nucleotides outside the gene matches: 5. Germline V gene lookup returns CDR1 SGHNT and CDR2 YENEEA. CDR3 in amino acids: CASSPASGNYEQYF. For the CDR3, the DNA is TGTGCCAGCAGCCCCGCTAGCGGGAACTACGAGCAGTACTTC.

This chain joins TRBV14 and TRBJ2-1; 8 positions agree with TRBD2. V lost 3 bases to trimming and J lost 5 bases; unmatched junction nucleotides: 9. In germline, CDR1 is SGHDN, CDR2 FVKESK. The CDR3 covers 16 residues. The CDR3 sequence is CASSHLGRGYNNEQFF. The CDR3 region has the DNA TGTGCCAGCAGCCATCTCGGGAGGGGGTACAACAATGAGCAGTTCTTC.

The chain joins TRBV19 to TRBJ1-3; 7 positions match TRBD1. The CDR3 length is 19 residues. The V and J ends lost 3 bases and 2 bases, in that order; junction bases with no gene match: 16. The germline V gene has CDR1 LNHDA and CDR2 SQIVND (reference sequence). The CDR3 DNA reads TGTGCCAGTAGTATGATCCTGACAGGGTCGTTTTCTGCTGGAAACACCATATATTTT. Encoded protein: CASSMILTGSFSAGNTIYF. Based on the CDR3 plus reference TRBV19 and TRBJ1-3, the full variable domain is DGGITQSPKYLFRKEGQNVTLSCEQNLNHDAMYWYRQDPGQGLRLIYYSQIVNDFQKGDIAEGYSVSREKKESFPLTVTSAQKNPTAFYLCASSMILTGSFSAGNTIYFGEGSWLTVV.

This clone was picked up a small number of times. This chain joins TRBV30 and TRBJ1-2; 8 bases are shared with TRBD1. This CDR3 spans 13 amino acids. Germline-derived CDR1 and CDR2 are GTSNPN and SVGIG (reference sequence). Written as DNA, the CDR3 is TGTGCTTCAACCACCGGGACAGGCTATGGCTACACCTTC. Translated: CASTTGTGYGYTF.

The chain uses TRBV7-9 and TRBJ1-2; D is unclear. Germline loops: CDR1 SEHNR, CDR2 FQNEAQ (reference sequence). The V and J ends lost 5 bases and 7 bases respectively, with 14 bases between them. The CDR3 is 13 residues long. CDR3 coding DNA: TGTGCCAGCAGCCCCCCACCCCAGGCTGGCTACACCTTC. Translated, it gives CASSPPPQAGYTF. Using reference TRBV7-9 and TRBJ1-2 for the parts outside the CDR3, the full variable domain is DTGVSQNPRHKITKRGQNVTFRCDPISEHNRLYWYRQTLGQGPEFLTYFQNEAQLEKSRLLSDRFSAERPKGSFSTLEIQRTEQGDSAMYLCASSPPPQAGYTFGSGTRLTVV.

The chain carries TRBV11-2 and TRBJ2-2; TRBD1 is a possible D gene (5 bases). V lost 5 bases and J lost 7, with 20 bases in between. The CDR3 is 16 residues long. Per germline, CDR1 SGHAT and CDR2 FQNNGV. This CDR3 is CASSLRAGPNGGELFF. The CDR3 DNA reads as TGTGCCAGCAGCCTCCGGGCAGGGCCTAATGGCGGGGAGCTGTTTTTT.

This clone occurred many times. The chain has TRBV7-3 and TRBJ1-1, with D unresolved. The germline gives CDR1 SGHTA, CDR2 FQGTGA. CDR3 size: 15 residues. Trimming took off 1 base at V and 1 base at J, with 10 bases between the two ends. The CDR3 loop reads CASSLNGRSNTEAFF. The CDR3 DNA follows: TGTGCCAGCAGCTTAAACGGCAGGTCGAACACTGAAGCTTTCTTT.

The rearrangement uses TRBV19 and TRBJ2-1; the match to TRBD2 covers 14 bases. Germline V CDR1 and CDR2: LNHDA, SQIVND (reference sequence). V shed 5 bases and J 2 bases; nucleotides not matched to a gene: 8. CDR3 length: 18 residues. The CDR3 loop reads CASSAPGLAGVTYNEQFF. The DNA of the CDR3 is TGTGCCAGTAGTGCACCGGGACTAGCGGGAGTCACCTACAATGAGCAGTTCTTC.

A few counts support this clone. The chain has TRBV21-1 and TRBJ1-4. TRBV21-1 is a pseudogene. The CDR3 length is 16 residues. CDR3 region: CASSRRGLVTNEKLFF. In nucleotides, the CDR3 is TGTGCCAGCAGCCGCCGGGGGTTAGTAACTAATGAAAAACTGTTTTTT.

This clone was seen a handful of times. This chain connects TRBV7-9 to TRBJ1-5; no firm D call. The CDR3 runs to 14 residues. Germline CDR1 SEHNR, CDR2 FQNEAQ (reference sequence). Trimming shortened V by 0 bases and J by 7 bases, and 10 bases separated the two germline ends. In DNA, the CDR3 is TGTGCCAGCAGCTTAGCTTCTGGGTCGCAGCCCCAGCATTTT. Translating gives CASSLASGSQPQHF.

The chain carries TRBV6-6 and TRBJ2-3; 8 bases agree with TRBD2. Germline-derived CDR1 and CDR2 are MNHNY and SVGAGI (reference sequence). V shed 11 bases, J shed 8 bases, and the junction held 9 bases outside the gene matches. CDR3 length equals 12 residues. In nucleotides, the CDR3 is TGTGCCTGCCGGGACGGGAGGGGTACGCAGTATTTT. It codes for CACRDGRGTQYF.

The chain carries TRBV27 and TRBJ1-2, with 7 positions matching TRBD1. Trimming at V came to 0 bases and at J to 1 base, leaving 11 bases not matched to a gene. Germline assignment: CDR1 MNHEY and CDR2 SMNVEV (reference sequence). This CDR3 is built from 18 residues. The CDR3 DNA follows: TGTGCCAGCAGTTTATCTCCCTCCGGGACAGCAAATAACTATGGCTACACCTTC. It encodes CASSLSPSGTANNYGYTF.

The V gene is TRBV11-3, the J gene TRBJ2-1; 10 nucleotides align to TRBD2. V shed 2 bases, J shed 7 bases, and the junction held 5 bases outside the gene matches. Germline V lookup: CDR1 SGHNT, CDR2 YENEEA. The CDR3 has 15 amino acids. CDR3 protein: CASSLLAGAENEQFF. The CDR3 DNA is TGTGCCAGCAGCTTACTAGCGGGAGCGGAAAATGAGCAGTTCTTC.

The chain is built from TRBV6-6 and TRBJ2-1; the D gene could be TRBD1 or TRBD2 (5 bases each). The V and J ends lost 10 bases and 3 bases respectively, with 13 bases between them. Germline V lookup: CDR1 MNHNY, CDR2 SVGAGI (reference sequence). CDR3 length: 13 amino acids. The CDR3 sequence is CATGDEIYNEQFF. The CDR3 DNA is TGTGCCACCGGGGACGAGATCTACAATGAGCAGTTCTTC.

The V and J genes are TRBV29-1 and TRBJ1-1, with no clear D. The CDR3 contains 11 residues. The germline V and J ends were trimmed by 3 bases and 3 bases, with 5 bases remaining between them. CDR1 is SQVTM, CDR2 ANQGSEA, per germline. The CDR3 is CSVDRYTEAFF. The CDR3 DNA is TGCAGCGTTGACCGGTACACTGAAGCTTTCTTT.

The chain recombines TRBV5-3 with TRBJ2-7; 9 bases agree with TRBD1. TRBV5-3 is an open reading frame, and its role is uncertain. CDR3 size: 16 residues. The junction had 11 bases not matched to a gene; V was cut back by 2 bases and J by 5 bases. CDR3 in DNA: TGTGCCAGAAGCTTTGGCGCCGGGACAGGGTGCAACGAGCAGTACTTC. It specifies CARSFGAGTGCNEQYF.

The chain uses TRBV9 and TRBJ2-5; TRBD1 is a possible D gene (6 bases). Germline V CDR1 and CDR2: SGDLS, YYNGEE. The CDR3 runs 14 residues. The germline V and J ends were trimmed by 2 bases and 2 bases, with 10 bases remaining between them. CDR3 nucleotides: TGTGCCAGCAGCGTCAGACAGGATCAAGAGACCCAGTACTTC. It yields the protein CASSVRQDQETQYF.

V is TRBV2 and J is TRBJ2-3; D is possibly TRBD2 (6 bases). V lost 2 bases to trimming and J lost 2 bases, with 14 bases between them. Germline CDR1 reads SNHLY; CDR2 reads FYNNEI. This CDR3 region has 16 residues. CDR3 nucleotide sequence: TGTGCCAGCAGTGAATTCGAGACTAGACCCACAGATACGCAGTATTTT. Protein product: CASSEFETRPTDTQYF.

The DNA of the CDR3 is TGTGCCAGCAGCGTAGATCAAGGGGGCTTTTCGTCCTACAATGAGCAGTTCTTC. It specifies CASSVDQGGFSSYNEQFF. The gene calls are TRBV9 and TRBJ2-1, with 7 bases that match TRBD1. Looked up from germline, CDR1 is SGDLS and CDR2 is YYNGEE. V shed 0 bases, J shed 1 base, and the junction held 10 bases outside the gene matches. The CDR3 sequence is 18 residues long. Full variable domain (rest looked up from reference TRBV9 and TRBJ2-1): DSGVTQTPKHLITATGQRVTLRCSPRSGDLSVYWYQQSLDQGLQFLIQYYNGEERAKGNILERFSAQQFPDLHSELNLSSLELGDSALYFCASSVDQGGFSSYNEQFFGPGTRLTVL.

The chain links TRBV11-2 to TRBJ1-2, with D perhaps TRBD1 (5 bases). This CDR3 comprises 15 residues. Trimming pared 0 bases from V and 8 bases from J, leaving 16 bases between. Germline values: CDR1 SGHAT, CDR2 FQNNGV. The CDR3 is CASSLDRRVGTGYTF. DNA of the CDR3: TGTGCCAGCAGCTTAGATCGACGAGTCGGGACGGGCTACACCTTC.

This rearrangement joins TRBV27 to TRBJ2-1; D might be TRBD1 (5 bases). Germline V gives CDR1 MNHEY, CDR2 SMNVEV (reference sequence). V lost 4 bases and J lost 7, with 11 bases in between. The CDR3 is 13 amino acids. The CDR3: CASSYDRKNEQFF. The DNA of the CDR3 is TGTGCCAGCAGTTACGACAGAAAAAATGAGCAGTTCTTC.

This chain joins TRBV9 and TRBJ1-4; perhaps TRBD1 as D (5 bases). In germline, CDR1 is SGDLS, CDR2 YYNGEE. This CDR3 is built from 16 residues. Trimming pared 4 bases from V and 7 bases from J, leaving 20 bases between. CDR3 protein: CASSLKGLAGSEKLFF. CDR3 in DNA: TGTGCCAGCAGCCTCAAGGGCTTGGCAGGGTCTGAAAAACTGTTTTTT.